This record covers a single T cell receptor beta chain. Its antigen is still unknown. The data stem from a study of T cell responses to AZD1222 COVID-19 vaccine. This CDR3 has 14 amino acids. Germline CDR1 SGDLS, CDR2 YYNGEE. The V gene lost 0 bases and the J gene lost 0 bases, with 6 bases spanning the gap. Study-wide findings and caveats: Seropositivity was recorded at baseline in only a handful of AZD1222 recipients. Reportedly, nearly half of unique spike TCRs recognized epitopes outside B.1.351/B.1.1.7 mutations.

Measured with immunoSEQ multiplex PCR; TCRdb has only the in-frame clones, and not every one. The sample carries more than 95,000 clones, roughly nine tenths recorded once. This clonotype was sampled from an adult in good health. J is TRBJ1-1 and V is TRBV9; D call uncertain. The source was peripheral blood, collected on day 0 of AZD1222 vaccination. CDR3 amino acids: CASSVGSLNTEAFF. Written as DNA, the CDR3 is TGTGCCAGCAGCGTAGGCAGCCTGAACACTGAAGCTTTCTTT. Based on the CDR3 plus reference TRBV9 and TRBJ1-1, the full variable domain is DSGVTQTPKHLITATGQRVTLRCSPRSGDLSVYWYQQSLDQGLQFLIQYYNGEERAKGNILERFSAQQFPDLHSELNLSSLELGDSALYFCASSVGSLNTEAFFGQGTRLTVV.